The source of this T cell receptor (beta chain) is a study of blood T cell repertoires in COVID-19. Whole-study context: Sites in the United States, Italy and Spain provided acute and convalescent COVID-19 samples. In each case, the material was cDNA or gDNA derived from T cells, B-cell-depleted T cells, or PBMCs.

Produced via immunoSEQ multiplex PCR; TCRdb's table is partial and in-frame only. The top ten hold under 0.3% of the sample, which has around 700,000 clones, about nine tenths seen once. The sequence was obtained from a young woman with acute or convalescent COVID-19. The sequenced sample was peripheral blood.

The CDR3 loop reads CSASRFLGTSGDNEQFF. CDR3 coding DNA: TGCAGTGCTAGTCGTTTCCTTGGGACTAGCGGGGACAATGAGCAGTTCTTC. V is TRBV20-1 and J is TRBJ2-1; 13 nucleotides match TRBD2. The germline CDR1 and CDR2 sequences are DFQATT and SNEGSKA (reference sequence). The CDR3 runs 17 residues. The trim removed 3 bases at V and 5 bases at J, leaving 10 bases unmatched.